This T cell receptor (beta chain) came from a study of T cell responses to AZD1222 COVID-19 vaccine. Generated by immunoSEQ multiplex PCR, the TCRdb table keeps only in-frame clones and is missing some. Of 80,000 or so clones listed, 82% were seen once; the top ten hold around 2.8%. Overall study findings and caveats: Regions left unmutated in variants are reportedly the target of nearly half of spike-specific TCRs. Spike-specific TCR breadth rose after two AZD1222 doses, and depth rose as well. Just five to seven AZD1222 recipients tested seropositive at baseline.

This clone was counted a few times. What it binds is not known. The sequence was obtained from an adult in good health. Specimen: peripheral blood, collected on day 0 of AZD1222 vaccination.

CDR3 region: CASSPSGTDTQYF. The CDR3 DNA reads TGTGCCAGCTCACCGTCGGGCACAGATACGCAGTATTTT. The rearrangement uses TRBV18 and TRBJ2-3; D remains ambiguous. Trimming took 3 bases from V and 1 from J, leaving 5 bases between them. Germline assignment: CDR1 KGHSH and CDR2 LQKENI. The CDR3 contains 13 residues.